The 26 T cell receptor beta chains listed next were all sequenced from one sample in a study of shared clonotypes between healthy human individuals. Assay: immunoSEQ multiplex PCR; the TCRdb copy retains only in-frame clones and omits some. The data hold around 2.5 million clones, with roughly 93% observed a single time. The specimen sequenced was naive CD4+ T cells from PBMCs. As to subset: CD45RA+ positively selected. These receptors came from a man between 18 and 29 years old in good health. Some clones in this sample may be carry-over from other donors' samples.

This clone was seen a single time. The V call is TRBV4-2, the J call TRBJ2-6; unclear D gene. The CDR3 length is 17 residues. Looked up from germline, CDR1 is LGHNA and CDR2 is YNFKEQ. V shed 4 bases and J shed 2 bases, with 15 bases lying between them. The CDR3 sequence is CASSPRIALTGANVLTF. The CDR3 region has the DNA TGTGCCAGCAGCCCTCGCATCGCCCTAACTGGGGCCAACGTCCTGACTTTC.

The chain carries TRBV29-1 and TRBJ2-6, with D maybe TRBD2 (5 bases). The CDR3 consists of 16 residues. V dropped 3 bases and J dropped 0 bases, with 12 bases sitting between them. Germline CDR1 and CDR2: SQVTM and ANQGSEA. The CDR3 DNA reads as TGCAGCGTTGACGGCGGGCAGCTCTCTGGGGCCAACGTCCTGACTTTC. It specifies CSVDGGQLSGANVLTF.

V usage is TRBV7-2 and J usage is TRBJ1-4; D is possibly TRBD1 (6 bases). Deletions cut 6 bases from V and 8 bases from J, with 19 bases between. The CDR3 sequence is 15 residues long. Per the germline V gene, CDR1 is SGHTA and CDR2 is FQGNSA. CDR3 sequence reads: CASRPTGSLGEKLFF. In DNA form, the CDR3 reads TGTGCCAGCAGACCTACAGGGTCTCTTGGGGAAAAACTGTTTTTT. The full variable domain, its missing parts supplied by reference TRBV7-2 and TRBJ1-4, is GAGVSQSPSNKVTEKGKDVELRCDPISGHTALYWYRQSLGQGLEFLIYFQGNSAPDKSGLPSDRFSAERTGGSVSTLTIQRTQQEDSAVYLCASRPTGSLGEKLFFGSGTQLSVL.

The rearrangement joins TRBV5-1 to TRBJ1-4; 7 bases fit TRBD1. The V segment lost 0 bases and the J segment 8 bases; nucleotides outside the gene matches: 7. CDR3 size: 15 residues. Germline loops: CDR1 SGHRS, CDR2 YFSETQ. CDR3 coding DNA: TGCGCCAGCAGCTTGGCCGACAGGGCAGAGGAAAAACTGTTTTTT. This codes for CASSLADRAEEKLFF.

This chain joins TRBV10-3 and TRBJ2-5; 10 nucleotides agree with TRBD1. The CDR3 length is 14 residues. After removal of 6 bases from V and 4 bases from J, the junction contained 5 bases not matched to a gene. Per the germline V gene, CDR1 is ENHRY and CDR2 is SYGVKD. The CDR3 nucleotides are TGTGCCATCAGGCGGGACAGGGGAGGAGAGACCCAGTACTTC. It encodes CAIRRDRGGETQYF.

In the case of this clone: Other nucleotide sequences in the sample specify the same CDR3. V and J are TRBV5-6 and TRBJ1-2, with D hard to call. Deletions cut 4 bases from V and 1 base from J, with 8 bases between. CDR1 and CDR2 from the germline V gene are SGHDT and YYEEEE. CDR3 length equals 13 residues. The CDR3 sequence is CASSPGRNYGYTF. The CDR3 coding sequence is TGTGCCAGCAGCCCCGGACGTAACTATGGCTACACCTTC.

With respect to this clone: The sample carries other DNA sequences with the same CDR3. The chain combines TRBV20-1 with TRBJ1-1; tentatively, D is TRBD1 (6 bases). Deletions cut 3 bases from V and 8 bases from J, with 10 bases between. CDR3 length: 11 amino acids. In germline, CDR1 is DFQATT, CDR2 SNEGSKA (reference sequence). The CDR3 loop reads CSARGGLEAFF. The DNA for the CDR3 is TGCAGTGCTAGGGGGGGGCTGGAAGCTTTCTTT.

The CDR3: CASSFFVRTQYF. In DNA, the CDR3 is TGTGCCAGCAGTTTTTTTGTTAGGACGCAGTATTTT. V usage is TRBV28 and J usage is TRBJ2-3; D unclear. The CDR3 is 12 amino acids. V was cut by 3 bases and J by 9 bases, with 10 bases left in between. The V gene's germline CDR1 is MDHEN and CDR2 SYDVKM.

The rearrangement joins TRBV21-1 to TRBJ2-4; the listed D gene, TRBD2, was not tested against the DNA. TRBV21-1 has pseudogene status. This CDR3 is built from 16 residues. CDR3 nucleotides: TGTGCCAGCAGCAAAGGCGGGGAGCGGGAGGTTGGCATTCAGTACTTC. It translates to CASSKGGEREVGIQYF.

This chain joins TRBV10-3 and TRBJ2-3; perhaps TRBD1 as D (5 bases). CDR1 ENHRY and CDR2 SYGVKD come from the germline V gene. Trimming took 4 bases from V and 0 from J, leaving 17 bases between them. The CDR3 length is 17 residues. CDR3 DNA sequence: TGTGCCATCAGTGGGCAGGGTCTATTCTCTAGCACAGATACGCAGTATTTT. Translated: CAISGQGLFSSTDTQYF.

The chain combines TRBV27 with TRBJ2-7; the match to TRBD2 covers 10 bases. V dropped 5 bases and J dropped 0; count of bases not matched to a gene: 7. This CDR3 contains 16 residues. Germline CDR1 is MNHEY and CDR2 is SMNVEV (reference sequence). The CDR3: CASSRGPSGSSYEQYF. The CDR3 nucleotides read TGTGCCAGCAGTAGGGGTCCTAGCGGGAGCTCCTACGAGCAGTACTTC.

This sequence joins TRBV4-1 and TRBJ2-5; TRBD1 matches at 11 bases. The germline V gene has CDR1 MGHRA and CDR2 YSYEKL. This CDR3 has 15 residues. V shed 2 bases and J 6 bases; nucleotides not matched to a gene: 5. The CDR3 loop reads CASSQTGTGGKTQYF. CDR3 bases: TGCGCCAGCAGCCAAACCGGGACAGGGGGGAAGACCCAGTACTTC.

The V and J genes are TRBV4-1 and TRBJ2-7, with D possibly matching TRBD2 (6 bases). Germline V CDR1 and CDR2: MGHRA, YSYEKL. V lost 8 bases and J lost 2, with 19 bases in between. The CDR3 has 15 residues. The CDR3 here is CASREAGQITYEQYF. In DNA, the CDR3 is TGCGCCAGCCGAGAAGCGGGTCAAATCACCTACGAGCAGTACTTC.

This clone came up once. Other DNA sequences in the same sample also yield this CDR3. V usage is TRBV5-1 and J usage is TRBJ1-1, with 10 positions matching TRBD1. The V and J ends lost 5 bases and 5 bases, in that order; junction bases with no gene match: 6. The germline gives CDR1 SGHRS, CDR2 YFSETQ. CDR3 size: 14 residues. CDR3 in amino acids: CASSPGQGRTEAFF. The DNA for the CDR3 is TGCGCCAGCAGTCCGGGACAGGGGAGGACTGAAGCTTTCTTT.

The chain employs TRBV29-1 and TRBJ2-3; 10 bases fit TRBD1. The length of the CDR3 is 13 residues. In germline, CDR1 is SQVTM, CDR2 ANQGSEA. V lost 4 bases to trimming and J lost 5 bases; unmatched junction nucleotides: 3. The CDR3, as DNA: TGCAGCGTTGGACAGGGGGCGGGAGATACGCAGTATTTT. This encodes CSVGQGAGDTQYF.

This clone was seen only a few times. V is TRBV25-1 and J is TRBJ1-2; D may be TRBD1 (6 bases). Looked up from germline, CDR1 is MGHDK and CDR2 is SYGVNS. V lost 4 bases to trimming and J lost 9 bases, with 15 bases between them. The CDR3 spans 13 residues. The DNA of the CDR3 is TGTGCCAGCAGTGGAGTAGCCGGGACAAGCTACACCTTC. Protein: CASSGVAGTSYTF.

The gene calls are TRBV6-5 and TRBJ2-7; D is possibly TRBD1 (6 bases). V lost 5 bases to trimming and J lost 3 bases, with 14 bases between them. This CDR3 spans 14 amino acids. Germline-derived CDR1 and CDR2 are MNHEY and SVGAGI. The CDR3 sequence is CASSIRTADYEQYF. The CDR3, as DNA: TGTGCCAGCAGTATCAGGACAGCCGACTACGAGCAGTACTTC.

The chain has TRBV5-1 and TRBJ1-1, with TRBD1 matching over 9 bases. Germline CDR1 SGHRS, CDR2 YFSETQ. V was clipped by 3 bases and J by 10 bases; unmatched bases: 7. The CDR3 runs 13 residues. CDR3 amino acids: CASSSKQGAGAFF. The CDR3 bases are TGCGCCAGCAGCTCAAAACAGGGGGCGGGAGCTTTCTTT.

The rearrangement links TRBV15 to TRBJ2-5; no clear D gene. The V and J ends lost 5 bases and 0 bases respectively, with 7 bases between them. The CDR3 runs 13 residues. Germline V gene data show CDR1 as LNHNV and CDR2 as YYDKDF (reference sequence). CDR3 region: CATSAQYQETQYF. In DNA form, the CDR3 reads TGTGCCACCAGCGCCCAGTACCAAGAGACCCAGTACTTC.

The gene calls are TRBV7-9 and TRBJ2-2; D might be TRBD2 (6 bases). Germline loops: CDR1 SEHNR, CDR2 FQNEAQ (reference sequence). This CDR3 spans 15 amino acids. V lost 1 base to trimming and J lost 3 bases, with 9 bases between them. CDR3 coding DNA: TGTGCCAGCAGCTTAGGAGGAGGGGACACCGGGGAGCTGTTTTTT. Its protein is CASSLGGGDTGELFF. Using reference TRBV7-9 and TRBJ2-2 for the parts outside the CDR3, the full variable domain is DTGVSQNPRHKITKRGQNVTFRCDPISEHNRLYWYRQTLGQGPEFLTYFQNEAQLEKSRLLSDRFSAERPKGSFSTLEIQRTEQGDSAMYLCASSLGGGDTGELFFGEGSRLTVL.

The gene calls are TRBV2 and TRBJ2-3; 10 bases line up with TRBD2. The CDR3 runs to 15 residues. Germline-derived CDR1 and CDR2 are SNHLY and FYNNEI. V dropped 4 bases and J dropped 4; count of bases not matched to a gene: 5. Here the CDR3 reads CASSGVSGGPDTQYF. The DNA for the CDR3 is TGTGCCAGCAGTGGGGTTAGCGGGGGGCCAGATACGCAGTATTTT.

This clone appeared a single time. The chain links TRBV6-6 to TRBJ2-7; 7 bases agree with TRBD2. The germline gives CDR1 MNHNY, CDR2 SVGAGI (reference sequence). The V gene end was trimmed by 10 bases and the J gene end by 0 bases; junction bases not matched to a gene: 9. CDR3 size: 14 residues. Here the CDR3 reads CATSSSGFSYEQYF. CDR3 nucleotides: TGTGCCACGTCATCTAGCGGATTCTCCTACGAGCAGTACTTC.

The chain carries TRBV6-4 and TRBJ2-7; weak D call: TRBD1 (6 bases). The length of the CDR3 is 13 residues. Trimming removed 5 bases from V and 2 bases from J, with 10 bases in between. CDR1 and CDR2 from the germline V gene are MRHNA and SNTAGT. The CDR3 nucleotides read TGTGCCAGCAGTCTTGGACAGACCTACGAGCAGTACTTC. It is translated as CASSLGQTYEQYF.

This rearrangement joins TRBV28 to TRBJ2-7, with D perhaps being TRBD1 or TRBD2 (5 bases each). The V and J ends lost 6 bases and 6 bases respectively, with 21 bases between them. Germline assignment: CDR1 MDHEN and CDR2 SYDVKM. The CDR3 length is 15 residues. CDR3 in DNA: TGTGCCAGCAGATCAGAGGGGTTAGGACGGATCGAGCAGTACTTC. Translated, it gives CASRSEGLGRIEQYF. The whole variable domain, remainder taken from reference TRBV28 and TRBJ2-7, is DVKVTQSSRYLVKRTGEKVFLECVQDMDHENMFWYRQDPGLGLRLIYFSYDVKMKEKGDIPEGYSVSREKKERFSLILESASTNQTSMYLCASRSEGLGRIEQYFGPGTRLTVT.

The chain combines TRBV30 with TRBJ2-6, with 10 positions matching TRBD1. V lost 3 bases and J lost 1; bases outside the gene matches: 15. The CDR3 loop spans 20 amino acids. Germline CDR1 GTSNPN, CDR2 SVGIG (reference sequence). The chain's CDR3 is CAWSAWVPGQGKSGANVLTF. CDR3 bases: TGTGCCTGGAGCGCCTGGGTACCGGGACAGGGGAAATCTGGGGCCAACGTCCTGACTTTC.

The rearrangement joins TRBV7-9 to TRBJ2-3, with unresolved D. V lost 5 bases to trimming and J lost 4 bases, with 10 bases between them. Germline CDR1 SEHNR, CDR2 FQNEAQ (reference sequence). CDR3 size: 13 residues. CDR3 bases: TGTGCCAGCAGCCCATCAGTTCCAGATACGCAGTATTTT. Protein sequence: CASSPSVPDTQYF.